This TCR beta chain came from a study of cytomegalovirus exposure and HLA in healthy donors. Whole-study results and caveats: Some TCR beta chains (more than 150 of them) were listed as cytomegalovirus-associated.

This CDR3 contains 11 residues. Germline V CDR1 and CDR2: DFQATT, SNEGSKA (reference sequence). With 0 bases removed from V and 11 bases from J, the gap between germline ends came to 11 bases. For this clone: Its matching antigen is unknown.

Sequenced by immunoSEQ multiplex PCR; TCRdb stores in-frame clones only, minus some. The sample holds some 170,000 clones, roughly 91% seen once. The source of this sequence is a young man in good health and CMV-seropositive. The sample comprised PBMCs. The chain is built from TRBV20-1 and TRBJ2-7; D perhaps matches TRBD2 (6 bases). The CDR3 DNA follows: TGCAGTGCTAGAGATCGGGGGAAGGAGTACTTC. Translation: CSARDRGKEYF.